This T cell receptor beta chain was found in a study of cytotoxic CD8 clonotypes in ibrutinib-treated CLL. Profiling relied on immunoSEQ multiplex PCR, and the TCRdb table lists in-frame clones only, not all of them. The sample includes about 50,000 clones, approximately 82% of them seen just once. Deletions cut 2 bases from V and 4 bases from J, with 24 bases between. This CDR3 is built from 18 residues. CDR1 and CDR2 from the germline V gene are SEHNR and FQNEAQ (reference sequence). This TCR was sampled from a human donor with chronic lymphocytic leukemia. The chain links TRBV7-9 to TRBJ2-7, with a tentative D call TRBD2 (6 bases). The sample here was PBMCs, taken after 24 months of ibrutinib treatment. This CDR3 reads CASSLLRMGLAEDYEQYF. In DNA form, the CDR3 reads TGTGCCAGCAGCTTATTACGGATGGGGTTAGCGGAGGATTACGAGCAGTACTTC.